The source of this T cell receptor (beta chain) is a study of cytomegalovirus exposure and HLA in healthy donors. Whole-study results and caveats: Subsequent analysis found a tendency for first-cohort TCR clusters to co-occur within the 120 or so validation repertoires. The study labeled 150 to 200 TCR beta chains cytomegalovirus-associated.

Clones were read by immunoSEQ multiplex PCR, and TCRdb kept only the in-frame ones, dropping some. This table has 110,000 to 150,000 clones, 80% to 95% appearing once. CDR1 and CDR2 (germline): MGHDK, SYGVNS. This CDR3 has 13 amino acids. V lost 2 bases to trimming and J lost 6 bases, with 10 bases between them. This clone showed up just once. The antigen is not known. This receptor was taken from a young man in good health and CMV-seronegative. This chain connects TRBV25-1 to TRBJ1-2, with D maybe TRBD1 (5 bases). Material: PBMCs. In DNA form, the CDR3 reads TGTGCCAGCAGTGAAGGGGGGGTTAATGGCTACACCTTC. Residues: CASSEGGVNGYTF.